This T cell receptor beta chain was observed in a study of T cells after yellow fever vaccination. Study-wide findings and caveats: Post-booster repertoires contained most primary-vaccination clones again (roughly 95% CD4, around 88% CD8). Researchers report a weaker secondary response that nonetheless peaked faster, day 5 versus 15.

The authors made TCR cDNA by 5'RACE template switching, adding a universal primer site and UMIs. A single record per CDR3 protein comes from TCRdb applying MiXCR to the 5' RACE reads. The data hold roughly 350,000 distinct CDR3 sequences, with about 4% observed a single time. Note on this clonotype: Its target is not known.

Per the germline V gene, CDR1 is SGHDT and CDR2 is YYEEEE. This CDR3 has 16 amino acids. V lost 2 bases and J 6 bases, leaving 17 bases between the germline ends. The input for sequencing was PBMCs, taken 5 days after the yellow fever booster vaccination. The V call is TRBV5-6, the J call TRBJ1-4; D is uncertain. The clonotype was recovered from a man aged 18 to 35 who received the YFV17D yellow fever vaccine. The CDR3 loop is CASSLRSGVGDEKLFF. CDR3 nucleotides: TGTGCCAGCAGCTTACGTTCGGGTGTGGGTGATGAAAAACTGTTTTTT.